What follows are 20 T cell receptor beta chains derived from one specimen sequenced in a study of blood T cell repertoires in COVID-19. TCRdb keeps only in-frame clones here, not all; method: immunoSEQ multiplex PCR. The repertoire includes some 220,000 clones, approximately 80% of them detected once, and approximately 1.3% sits in the top ten. The sequencing input was PBMCs or T cells enriched from blood (not recorded which). These receptor sequences come from a middle-aged woman with acute COVID-19.

The chain combines TRBV11-2 with TRBJ1-5; 11 bases fit TRBD1. This CDR3 region has 15 residues. V was clipped by 1 base and J by 6 bases; unmatched bases: 2. Per the germline V gene, CDR1 is SGHAT and CDR2 is FQNNGV. CDR3 residues: CASSLGTGGGQPQHF. CDR3 in DNA: TGTGCCAGCAGCTTAGGGACAGGGGGCGGTCAGCCCCAGCATTTT.

V and J are TRBV14 and TRBJ1-1; D perhaps matches TRBD1 (5 bases). V was trimmed by 0 bases and J by 0 bases, leaving 11 bases between them. The CDR3 is 16 residues long. CDR1 is SGHDN, CDR2 FVKESK, per germline. The CDR3 loop reads CASSQDWGRLNTEAFF. The CDR3, as DNA: TGTGCCAGCAGCCAAGATTGGGGCAGGTTGAACACTGAAGCTTTCTTT.

The genes are TRBV19 and TRBJ1-2; weak D call: TRBD1 (6 bases). Trimming shortened V by 1 base and J by 2 bases, and 11 bases separated the two germline ends. The CDR3 has 15 amino acids. Germline V CDR1 and CDR2: LNHDA, SQIVND (reference sequence). CDR3 sequence reads: CASSIVGATNYGYTF. CDR3 nucleotide sequence: TGTGCCAGTAGTATAGTGGGGGCAACAAACTATGGCTACACCTTC.

The chain joins TRBV5-1 to TRBJ1-2, with a possible D match to TRBD1 (5 bases). CDR3 length: 14 residues. V shed 7 bases and J shed 4 bases, with 17 bases lying between them. CDR1 is SGHRS, CDR2 YFSETQ, per germline. CDR3 residues: CASGARGETYGYTF. The CDR3 nucleotides read TGCGCCAGCGGAGCCCGGGGGGAAACCTATGGCTACACCTTC.

The V call is TRBV28, the J call TRBJ1-1; weak D call: TRBD1 (5 bases). Trimming removed 2 bases at V and 0 bases at J, with 7 bases between. Germline CDR1 MDHEN, CDR2 SYDVKM. CDR3 size: 14 residues. This CDR3 is CASSLAGVNTEAFF. CDR3 nucleotide sequence: TGTGCCAGCAGTTTAGCGGGGGTGAACACTGAAGCTTTCTTT.

J is TRBJ1-2 and V is TRBV6-2 or TRBV6-3; D unclear. The length of the CDR3 is 16 residues. Germline values: CDR1 MNHEY, CDR2 SVGEGT. Trimming shortened V by 2 bases and J by 2 bases, and 15 bases separated the two germline ends. The CDR3 sequence is CASSYLRQSQNYGYTF. As DNA, the CDR3 is TGTGCCAGCAGTTACCTCCGACAATCACAAAACTATGGCTACACCTTC.

This sequence joins TRBV3-1 (or the pseudogene TRBV3-2) and TRBJ1-1; a possible D gene is TRBD1 (5 bases). Trimming pared 0 bases from V and 1 base from J, leaving 9 bases between. The germline gives CDR1 LGHDT, CDR2 YNNKEL (reference sequence). This CDR3 contains 15 residues. Here the CDR3 DNA reads TGTGCCAGCAGCCAAGACACAGGCTCGAACACTGAAGCTTTCTTT. Translating it yields CASSQDTGSNTEAFF.

V usage is TRBV27 and J usage is TRBJ1-4; 10 bases fit TRBD1. Germline V gene sequence: CDR1 MNHEY, CDR2 SMNVEV (reference sequence). The CDR3 contains 14 residues. With V trimmed by 8 bases and J by 3 bases, 3 bases remained unmatched. The CDR3 coding sequence is TGTGCCAGCGGGGACAGGGGTGCTAATGAAAAACTGTTTTTT. It codes for CASGDRGANEKLFF.

V and J are TRBV7-3 and TRBJ1-1; 10 bases agree with TRBD1. Looked up from germline, CDR1 is SGHTA and CDR2 is FQGTGA. V lost 6 bases to trimming and J lost 0 bases; unmatched junction nucleotides: 4. The CDR3 is 15 amino acids. DNA of the CDR3: TGTGCCAGCAGTTGGGGACAGGGGATGAACACTGAAGCTTTCTTT. Protein: CASSWGQGMNTEAFF.

The chain recombines TRBV7-6 with TRBJ2-3; 13 bases are shared with TRBD2. With 6 bases clipped from V and 7 bases from J, the junction kept 7 bases outside the gene matches. Germline loops: CDR1 SGHVS, CDR2 FNYEAQ. CDR3 length: 15 residues. DNA for the CDR3: TGTGCCAGCAGGTCGACTAGCGGGGGGCAGAATACGCAGTATTTT. Its translation: CASRSTSGGQNTQYF.

As DNA, the CDR3 is TGCGCCAGCAGCTCACGACTAGCGGTAAACTACAATGAGCAGTTCTTC. Protein sequence: CASSSRLAVNYNEQFF. The chain couples TRBV4-1 to TRBJ2-1; 9 bases are shared with TRBD2. CDR1 is MGHRA, CDR2 YSYEKL, per germline. This CDR3 is 16 amino acids long. The trim removed 5 bases at V and 3 bases at J, leaving 8 bases unmatched.

The genes are TRBV6-4 and TRBJ2-3, with 8 nucleotides matching TRBD2. Germline CDR1 and CDR2: MRHNA and SNTAGT. CDR3 length: 16 residues. V shed 4 bases and J 7 bases; nucleotides not matched to a gene: 13. In nucleotides, the CDR3 is TGTGCCAGCAGTGCGCTCACGGGGGGGCCTATGCATACGCAGTATTTT. It translates to CASSALTGGPMHTQYF.

This chain joins TRBV5-1 and TRBJ1-1, with 7 bases aligning to TRBD1. CDR3 length: 13 amino acids. Germline V gives CDR1 SGHRS, CDR2 YFSETQ. Trimming took 4 bases from V and 9 from J; bases not matched to a gene: 9. The CDR3 DNA reads TGCGCCAGCAGCCCCTGGGACAGTGAACAAGCTTTCTTT. This sequence encodes CASSPWDSEQAFF.

The chain links TRBV7-2 to TRBJ1-2; tentatively, D is TRBD1 (6 bases). CDR1 SGHTA and CDR2 FQGNSA come from the germline V gene. V was pared by 5 bases and J by 4 bases, with 17 bases between. The CDR3 is 15 residues long. Here the CDR3 reads CASSHGGAPSYGYTF. CDR3 nucleotides: TGTGCCAGCAGCCACGGGGGGGCCCCGAGCTATGGCTACACCTTC.

The chain couples TRBV2 to TRBJ2-7; 7 nucleotides agree with TRBD2. The CDR3 loop spans 15 amino acids. Germline values: CDR1 SNHLY, CDR2 FYNNEI. V lost 6 bases, J lost 1 base, and 9 bases stayed unmatched. In nucleotides, the CDR3 is TGTGCCAGCAGCGCGCGGGGTAGCGGGTCCTACGAGCAGTACTTC. As protein: CASSARGSGSYEQYF.

In DNA form, the CDR3 reads TGTGCCATCAGGGTTGCTCTTGAATACCGGGACAGGGTCTTCGGCCGTAACTATGGCTACACCTTC. Protein product: CAIRVALEYRDRVFGRNYGYTF. This chain links TRBV10-3 with TRBJ1-2, with 9 bases aligning to TRBD1. Germline trimming cut 6 bases from V and 1 base from J; bases unmatched to any gene: 27. From germline, CDR1 is ENHRY and CDR2 SYGVKD. This CDR3 contains 22 residues.

This chain joins TRBV6-1 and TRBJ1-2; possible D gene TRBD1, 5 bases. In germline, CDR1 is MNHNS, CDR2 SASEGT. Trimming left V 3 bases short and J 0 bases short, with 14 bases between. The CDR3 runs to 16 residues. The CDR3 region has the DNA TGTGCCAGCAGTGACGACAGCCTAGGGGCTAACTATGGCTACACCTTC. Amino acids: CASSDDSLGANYGYTF.

The table lists this clone with a few counts. In DNA form, the CDR3 reads TGCGCCAGCAGCCAAGCCTTCTATATCGACATGAACACTGAAGCTTTCTTT. This translates into CASSQAFYIDMNTEAFF. The chain combines TRBV4-3 with TRBJ1-1, with D unclear. Germline CDR1 reads LGHNA; CDR2 reads YSLEER. The CDR3 has 17 residues. Trimming stripped 1 base from V and 0 bases from J, with 15 bases between.

This chain uses TRBV4-2 with TRBJ2-7; 7 bases are a match to TRBD1. Trimming cost V 0 bases and J 0 bases; bases outside gene matches: 2. Germline loops: CDR1 LGHNA, CDR2 YNFKEQ. The CDR3 is 15 amino acids. The CDR3 is CASSQEGGLSYEQYF. DNA for the CDR3: TGTGCCAGCAGCCAAGAAGGGGGCCTCTCCTACGAGCAGTACTTC.

The chain has TRBV7-9 and TRBJ1-1; the D is unclear. The CDR3 consists of 14 residues. Looked up from germline, CDR1 is SEHNR and CDR2 is FQNEAQ (reference sequence). The V end was cut by 1 base, the J end by 7 bases, with 13 bases between. CDR3 protein: CASSLGTGNLEAFF. DNA of the CDR3: TGTGCCAGCAGCTTAGGGACGGGAAATCTTGAAGCTTTCTTT.